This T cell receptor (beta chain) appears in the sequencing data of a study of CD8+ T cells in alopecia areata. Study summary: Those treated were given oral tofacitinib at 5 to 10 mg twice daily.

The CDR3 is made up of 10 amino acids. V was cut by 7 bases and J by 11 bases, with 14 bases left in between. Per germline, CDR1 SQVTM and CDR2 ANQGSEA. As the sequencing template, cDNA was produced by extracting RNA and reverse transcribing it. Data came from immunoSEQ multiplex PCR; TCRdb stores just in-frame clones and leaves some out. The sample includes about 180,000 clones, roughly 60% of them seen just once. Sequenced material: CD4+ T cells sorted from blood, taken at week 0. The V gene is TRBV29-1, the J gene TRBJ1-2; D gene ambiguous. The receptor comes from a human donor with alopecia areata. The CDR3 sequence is CSAGVTEYTF. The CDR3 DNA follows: TGCAGCGCCGGAGTGACGGAGTACACCTTC.